Shown below are 26 T cell receptor beta chains from a single sample sequenced in a study of blood T cell repertoires in COVID-19. Repertoires were generated with immunoSEQ multiplex PCR, while TCRdb's copy carries only in-frame clones and drops some. The profile covers fewer than 200,000 clones, with roughly 80% appearing a single time and around 8% taken by the ten largest. The sequencing input was peripheral blood. The source of these receptors is a woman in her 70s with COVID-19, enrolled during active disease.

This rearrangement joins TRBV7-9 to TRBJ1-1, with D uncertain. The V end lost 2 bases, the J end lost 7 bases, and 8 bases lay between the germline ends. This CDR3 region has 12 residues. Germline V gene lookup returns CDR1 SEHNR and CDR2 FQNEAQ (reference sequence). This CDR3 is CASSLLNGEAFF. The DNA for the CDR3 is TGTGCCAGCAGCTTATTAAACGGTGAAGCTTTCTTT. The whole variable domain, filled in from reference TRBV7-9 and TRBJ1-1, reads DTGVSQNPRHKITKRGQNVTFRCDPISEHNRLYWYRQTLGQGPEFLTYFQNEAQLEKSRLLSDRFSAERPKGSFSTLEIQRTEQGDSAMYLCASSLLNGEAFFGQGTRLTVV.

The chain employs TRBV15 and TRBJ1-1; the D is unclear. The CDR3 covers 14 residues. V lost 1 base, J lost 6 bases, and 12 bases lay in between. Germline CDR1 and CDR2: LNHNV and YYDKDF (reference sequence). The CDR3 DNA is TGTGCCACCAGCAGAGGAGGGATTGAAGCTGAAGCTTTCTTT. This codes for CATSRGGIEAEAFF.

This sequence joins TRBV7-2 and TRBJ2-7; D remains unclear. The CDR3 covers 15 residues. The germline V and J ends were trimmed by 2 bases and 2 bases, with 13 bases remaining between them. CDR1 and CDR2 (germline): SGHTA, FQGNSA. CDR3 region: CASSLNALETYEQYF. CDR3 coding DNA: TGTGCCAGCAGCTTAAATGCGTTAGAAACCTACGAGCAGTACTTC.

The chain is built from TRBV27 and TRBJ2-7; 10 nucleotides agree with TRBD1. V was pared by 10 bases and J by 8 bases, with 5 bases of the junction left unmatched. The CDR3 totals 11 residues. Looked up from germline, CDR1 is MNHEY and CDR2 is SMNVEV (reference sequence). CDR3 region: CATTTGGKQYF. CDR3 sequence (DNA): TGTGCCACCACGACAGGGGGCAAGCAGTACTTC.

Comment on this clone: In the same sample, other DNA sequences code for this CDR3. The chain recombines TRBV18 with TRBJ2-3; TRBD1 matches at 8 bases. Trimming cost V 2 bases and J 2 bases; bases outside gene matches: 3. The CDR3 is 15 amino acids. Per the germline V gene, CDR1 is KGHSH and CDR2 is LQKENI. CDR3 loop: CASSPGQGNTDTQYF. The DNA of the CDR3 is TGTGCCAGCTCACCAGGACAGGGAAACACAGATACGCAGTATTTT.

The V call is TRBV30, the J call TRBJ1-4; D unresolved. Trimming stripped 4 bases from V and 4 bases from J, with 7 bases between. Per germline, CDR1 GTSNPN and CDR2 SVGIG (reference sequence). The CDR3 consists of 12 residues. Here the CDR3 DNA reads TGTGCCTGGAACTTACTTAATGAAAAACTGTTTTTT. Amino acid sequence: CAWNLLNEKLFF.

The V and J genes are TRBV7-2 and TRBJ2-7; 12 positions match TRBD1. The CDR3 sequence is 13 residues long. Trimming at V came to 5 bases and at J to 7 bases, leaving 3 bases not matched to a gene. From germline, CDR1 is SGHTA and CDR2 FQGNSA. The CDR3 DNA is TGTGCCAGCAGCAGGGACAGGGGGCGGGAGCAGTACTTC. Protein sequence: CASSRDRGREQYF. The complete variable domain, with remaining parts taken from reference TRBV7-2 and TRBJ2-7, reads GAGVSQSPSNKVTEKGKDVELRCDPISGHTALYWYRQSLGQGLEFLIYFQGNSAPDKSGLPSDRFSAERTGGSVSTLTIQRTQQEDSAVYLCASSRDRGREQYFGPGTRLTVT.

CDR3 nucleotide sequence: TGTGCCAGCAGGGGAGGGGGCAATCAGCCCCAGCATTTT. Translating gives CASRGGGNQPQHF. The chain combines TRBV28 with TRBJ1-5; TRBD1 is a possible D gene (5 bases). V dropped 6 bases and J dropped 2 bases, with 8 bases sitting between them. This CDR3 spans 13 amino acids. The germline V gene encodes CDR1 MDHEN and CDR2 SYDVKM.

The chain has TRBV11-3 and TRBJ2-5; D is unclear. The CDR3 contains 14 residues. V lost 5 bases and J 1 base, leaving 11 bases between the germline ends. Germline CDR1 is SGHNT and CDR2 is YENEEA. CDR3 nucleotides: TGTGCCAGCAGCAACTCCGGGTCCCAAGAGACCCAGTACTTC. It specifies CASSNSGSQETQYF.

The chain couples TRBV27 to TRBJ2-7; TRBD1 matches at 9 bases. The CDR3 extends over 15 amino acids. Trimming cost V 3 bases and J 4 bases; bases outside gene matches: 7. The germline V gene encodes CDR1 MNHEY and CDR2 SMNVEV (reference sequence). The CDR3 loop is CASSFWDRAKYEQYF. DNA for the CDR3: TGTGCCAGCAGTTTTTGGGACAGGGCCAAGTACGAGCAGTACTTC.

The chain is built from TRBV5-1 and TRBJ1-4; maybe TRBD1 (6 bases). The germline V gene encodes CDR1 SGHRS and CDR2 YFSETQ. V gave up 4 bases and J gave up 10 bases, with 20 bases separating them. There are 15 residues in the CDR3. Written as DNA, the CDR3 is TGCGCCAGCAGCCTGGCAGGGGACCTCGGTGGAAAACTGTTTTTT. Translated, it gives CASSLAGDLGGKLFF.

The table lists this clone with a few counts. The chain combines TRBV4-1 with TRBJ1-6; 11 bases are a match to TRBD1. The V and J ends lost 0 bases and 9 bases, in that order; junction bases with no gene match: 1. CDR1 and CDR2 from the germline V gene are MGHRA and YSYEKL. The CDR3 runs 15 residues. The CDR3 spells CASSQDGTGGSPLHF. The CDR3 DNA follows: TGCGCCAGCAGCCAAGATGGGACAGGGGGTTCACCCCTCCACTTT.

This clone was seen only once. The rearrangement links TRBV27 to TRBJ2-1, with D maybe TRBD1 (6 bases). Trimming took off 7 bases at V and 9 bases at J, with 19 bases between the two ends. The V gene's germline CDR1 is MNHEY and CDR2 SMNVEV (reference sequence). The CDR3 has 14 amino acids. CDR3 amino acids: CASTGHSVTSEQFF. The CDR3 region has the DNA TGTGCCAGCACGGGACACTCGGTCACTAGTGAGCAGTTCTTC.

This sequence joins TRBV5-1 and TRBJ2-3; 12 bases line up with TRBD1. The CDR3 has 16 amino acids. The germline V gene has CDR1 SGHRS and CDR2 YFSETQ. J lost 3 bases, V lost 3 bases, and 5 bases had no gene match. This chain's CDR3 is CASSSGQGAQTDTQYF. The CDR3, as DNA: TGCGCCAGCAGCTCGGGACAGGGGGCGCAAACAGATACGCAGTATTTT.

This chain links TRBV27 with TRBJ2-3; no definite D call. Trimming left V 0 bases short and J 4 bases short, with 8 bases between. CDR1 and CDR2 (germline): MNHEY, SMNVEV (reference sequence). The CDR3 contains 14 residues. The CDR3 DNA sequence: TGTGCCAGCAGTTTATCGATGGGCGCAGATACGCAGTATTTT. Translating gives CASSLSMGADTQYF.

V and J are TRBV5-1 and TRBJ2-3; 13 bases are shared with TRBD2. J lost 4 bases, V lost 4 bases, and 6 bases had no gene match. Germline-derived CDR1 and CDR2 are SGHRS and YFSETQ. CDR3 size: 16 residues. The DNA for the CDR3 is TGCGCCAGCAGCCTTGGACTAGCGGGAGCCTCAGATACGCAGTATTTT. Translation gives CASSLGLAGASDTQYF.

This chain uses TRBV27 with TRBJ2-3; 8 bases line up with TRBD1. V was pared by 2 bases and J by 5 bases, with 9 bases of the junction left unmatched. Germline V gene lookup returns CDR1 MNHEY and CDR2 SMNVEV (reference sequence). This CDR3 contains 16 residues. The CDR3 DNA is TGTGCCAGCAGTTTAAAGCCAGGGGGCCTGGGAGATACGCAGTATTTT. Residues: CASSLKPGGLGDTQYF.

V gene TRBV5-1 combines with J gene TRBJ1-3, with D maybe TRBD1 (6 bases). From germline, CDR1 is SGHRS and CDR2 YFSETQ. V gave up 3 bases and J gave up 2 bases, with 15 bases separating them. CDR3 length: 16 residues. The CDR3 DNA is TGCGCCAGCAGCTGGGGGCTCATTCAGGCTGGAAACACCATATATTTT. Its protein is CASSWGLIQAGNTIYF.

The V gene is TRBV10-2, the J gene TRBJ2-2; unclear D gene. CDR3 length equals 15 residues. Trimming removed 5 bases at V and 1 base at J, with 11 bases between. From germline, CDR1 is WSHSY and CDR2 SAAADI. CDR3 region: CASSPQSMNTGELFF. CDR3 in DNA: TGCGCCAGCAGTCCACAGAGTATGAACACCGGGGAGCTGTTTTTT.

V is TRBV7-8 and J is TRBJ1-1; no firm D call. CDR3 length equals 14 residues. The germline V gene encodes CDR1 SGHVS and CDR2 FQNEAQ. V dropped 5 bases and J dropped 1 base, with 11 bases sitting between them. CDR3: CASSTGNGNTEAFF. The CDR3 coding sequence is TGTGCCAGCAGCACCGGGAATGGGAACACTGAAGCTTTCTTT. Supplemented by reference TRBV7-8 and TRBJ1-1, the full variable domain reads GAGVSQSPRYKVAKRGQDVALRCDPISGHVSLFWYQQALGQGPEFLTYFQNEAQLDKSGLPSDRFFAERPEGSVSTLKIQRTQQEDSAVYLCASSTGNGNTEAFFGQGTRLTVV.

This clone has just one count. The chain uses TRBV28 and TRBJ2-7; TRBD2 matches 7 bases. The V gene's germline CDR1 is MDHEN and CDR2 SYDVKM. V lost 7 bases to trimming and J lost 0 bases; unmatched junction nucleotides: 12. The CDR3 runs 16 residues. CDR3: CASKKGRARFSYEQYF. Written as DNA, the CDR3 is TGTGCCAGCAAGAAGGGGAGGGCCCGATTCTCCTACGAGCAGTACTTC.

This clone was seen just once. The chain uses TRBV28 and TRBJ2-1; D is possibly TRBD1 (6 bases). CDR1 and CDR2 from the germline V gene are MDHEN and SYDVKM. Between the trimmed V and J ends, which lost 1 base and 5 bases, there was a span of 12 bases. The CDR3 has 15 residues. In nucleotides, the CDR3 is TGTGCCAGCAGTTTATCTCACAGGGCCCACAATGAGCAGTTCTTC. It encodes CASSLSHRAHNEQFF.

The genes are TRBV7-2 and TRBJ2-2; D perhaps matches TRBD1 (8 bases). Deletions cut 5 bases from V and 7 bases from J, with 20 bases between. In germline, CDR1 is SGHTA, CDR2 FQGNSA. The CDR3 is 16 residues long. Here the CDR3 reads CASSPMGGTGGGELFF. As DNA, the CDR3 is TGTGCCAGCAGCCCAATGGGGGGGACAGGAGGCGGGGAGCTGTTTTTT.

The chain links TRBV30 to TRBJ2-7; TRBD2 matches at 11 bases. The CDR3 has 13 residues. V dropped 7 bases and J dropped 2; count of bases not matched to a gene: 4. Germline assignment: CDR1 GTSNPN and CDR2 SVGIG (reference sequence). This CDR3 reads CASRLAGTYEQYF. Here the CDR3 DNA reads TGTGCCTCGCGACTAGCGGGGACCTACGAGCAGTACTTC.

As DNA, the CDR3 is TGTGCCAGCAGCCCGGGACTAGCGGGAGGGCGAGGGACCCAGTACTTC. Translating it yields CASSPGLAGGRGTQYF. The rearrangement joins TRBV11-2 to TRBJ2-5; TRBD2 agrees at 16 bases. Germline V CDR1 and CDR2: SGHAT, FQNNGV. The CDR3 consists of 16 residues. Losses at the gene ends were 5 bases for V and 7 bases for J; bases not matched to a gene: 7.

V gene TRBV6-4 combines with J gene TRBJ1-2, with D hard to call. Deletions cut 3 bases from V and 10 bases from J, with 9 bases between. Per germline, CDR1 MRHNA and CDR2 SNTAGT. The CDR3 length is 11 residues. The CDR3 loop is CASSEGDIYTF. Here the CDR3 DNA reads TGTGCCAGCAGTGAGGGAGACATCTACACCTTC.